The rows below give T cell receptor beta chains drawn from one sample of a study of shared clonotypes between healthy human individuals. Some clones are missing from TCRdb's copy, which holds only in-frame ones; the method was immunoSEQ multiplex PCR. The sample has around 2.5 million clones; 93% are singletons. Source material: naive CD4+ T cells from PBMCs. Receptors originate from a man aged 18 to 30 in good health. Some clones in this sample may be carry-over from other donors' samples. Each CDR3 is given without its conserved first and last residue. The order of the fields is V gene, CDR3 protein.

>TRBV4-1
ASRGTSGITDTQY
>TRBV29-1
SAVGLKPDTQY
>TRBV30
AWSPPGQGANYGYT
>TRBV5-1
ASSLASPYEQY
>TRBV4-2
ASSQDTSRLLTNEKLF
>TRBV19
ASSGTTVSYEQY
>TRBV7-9
ASSLGSTGPAAKQY
>TRBV29-1
SVRDTGANVLT
>TRBV1
TSSLQGRVNTEAF
>TRBV7-3
ASSLYGSGNTIY
>TRBV6-4
ASSEGPSSYNEQF
>TRBV29-1
SATEGSETQY
>TRBV6-5
ASSYSVGQAVYEQY
>TRBV5-1
ASSLDEKQY
>TRBV5-1
ASSLGQSKGNEQF
>TRBV5-1
ASSFKQHQETQY
>TRBV19
ASSPKLNTEAF
>TRBV9
ASSVASGVNTEAF
>TRBV18
ASSPLEGEGDTQY
>TRBV7-9
ASSPRENTEAF
>TRBV18
ASSPPGQETQY
>TRBV7-2
ASSLGTQTDTQY
>TRBV27
ASSLLNSPLH
>TRBV7-9
ASSLADSYEQY
>TRBV7-9
ASGNRGEQY
>TRBV18
ASSPASAGFN
>TRBV6-6
ASSRGLVTNEKLF
>TRBV28
ASSLARWGAPYYGYT
>TRBV7-3
ASSLSRDDTEAF
>TRBV27
ASSNHRVETQY
>TRBV18
ASSPTSDYEQY
>TRBV5-4
ASSLLVQETQY